One sample yielded the 27 T cell receptor beta chains listed below, sequenced in a study of siplizumab effects on memory and regulatory T cells. The table came from immunoSEQ multiplex PCR; TCRdb's copy has only in-frame clones and leaves some out. The sample consists of around 4,500 clones, 45% to 60% of them appearing once. Mixed lymphocyte reaction cells were cocultured at 37°C for five to seven days. These receptors' antigens are unknown. Sequencing was performed on CFSE-low (dividing) CD4+ T cells sorted from an allogeneic mixed lymphocyte reaction. Receptors originate from a human donor in good health; the cells came from an allogeneic mixed lymphocyte reaction. Some clones in this sample may be carry-over from other donors' samples.

On this clone: At one end the junction does not follow the germline gene, possibly because of a read error. The chain couples TRBV7-6 to TRBJ1-1; the match to TRBD1 covers 8 bases. Germline V gene lookup returns CDR1 SGHVS and CDR2 FNYEAQ. The CDR3 length is 14 residues. This CDR3 reads CTSSLGTGNTEAFF. The CDR3 DNA follows: TGTACCAGCAGCCTCGGGACAGGGAACACTGAAGCTTTCTTT.

This chain links TRBV7-9 with TRBJ1-1; 9 nucleotides match TRBD1. The CDR3 loop spans 15 amino acids. CDR1 is SEHNR and CDR2 is FQNEAQ in the germline V gene (reference sequence). The junction had 10 bases not matched to a gene; V was cut back by 5 bases and J by 6 bases. CDR3 bases: TGTGCCAGCAGCAGGGGAAACAGGGGGCTCGCTGAAGCTTTCTTT. It encodes CASSRGNRGLAEAFF.

The gene calls are TRBV7-9 and TRBJ2-1; 7 bases align to TRBD1. J was trimmed by 5 bases and V by 6 bases; bases with no gene match: 10. The germline gives CDR1 SEHNR, CDR2 FQNEAQ (reference sequence). This CDR3 is 15 amino acids long. CDR3 in amino acids: CASSYRGQVDNEQFF. CDR3 DNA sequence: TGTGCCAGCAGTTACAGGGGTCAGGTGGACAATGAGCAGTTCTTC.

The V gene is TRBV10-3, the J gene TRBJ2-7, with 10 positions matching TRBD1. Germline-derived CDR1 and CDR2 are ENHRY and SYGVKD. This CDR3 region has 15 residues. The trim removed 7 bases at V and 2 bases at J, leaving 8 bases unmatched. The CDR3 loop reads CAITDDRGLPYEQYF. CDR3 nucleotide sequence: TGTGCCATCACGGACGACAGGGGGCTTCCCTACGAGCAGTACTTC.

The genes are TRBV12-2 and TRBJ2-1; the DNA was not compared with TRBD2, the D call given in the table. TRBV12-2 represents a pseudogene. CDR3 length: 17 amino acids. The CDR3 DNA follows: TGTGCAAGTCGCATCCCCGGACTAGCGCGCCCACAAGGTGAGCAGTTCTTC. As protein: CASRIPGLARPQGEQFF.

The V and J genes are TRBV27 and TRBJ2-1; tentative D call: TRBD1 (7 bases). Germline values: CDR1 MNHEY, CDR2 SMNVEV (reference sequence). The CDR3 is made up of 16 amino acids. The germline V and J ends were trimmed by 3 bases and 5 bases, with 17 bases remaining between them. The CDR3 DNA is TGTGCCAGCAGTTTCGCGTGGCAGGGGGGCCACAATGAGCAGTTCTTC. Translated: CASSFAWQGGHNEQFF.

V usage is TRBV15 and J usage is TRBJ1-3; D not resolved. V was clipped by 1 base and J by 0 bases, with 10 bases between them. From germline, CDR1 is LNHNV and CDR2 YYDKDF (reference sequence). This CDR3 has 16 residues. In DNA form, the CDR3 reads TGTGCCACCAGCAGAGCTCGATTTTACTCTGGAAACACCATATATTTT. Its translation: CATSRARFYSGNTIYF.

The chain combines TRBV7-6 with TRBJ2-1; perhaps D is TRBD1 or TRBD2 (6 bases each). This CDR3 is built from 16 residues. Germline V gene lookup returns CDR1 SGHVS and CDR2 FNYEAQ. V shed 2 bases and J shed 3 bases, with 14 bases lying between them. The CDR3 sequence is CASSLFAGQDYNEQFF. The CDR3 DNA follows: TGTGCCAGCAGCTTATTTGCGGGACAAGACTACAATGAGCAGTTCTTC.

This clone was counted between two and nine times. The V call is TRBV29-1, the J call TRBJ2-3; D gene uncertain. CDR1 is SQVTM and CDR2 is ANQGSEA in the germline V gene. This CDR3 region has 14 residues. Trimming removed 3 bases from V and 5 bases from J, with 15 bases in between. The CDR3 DNA is TGCAGCGTTGATAAGCAAGGTATACAAGATACGCAGTATTTT. It yields the protein CSVDKQGIQDTQYF.

V gene TRBV6-5 combines with J gene TRBJ2-6; TRBD2 might be the D (5 bases). The CDR3 has 15 amino acids. Trimming stripped 6 bases from V and 4 bases from J, with 13 bases between. Per the germline V gene, CDR1 is MNHEY and CDR2 is SVGAGI. The CDR3 DNA is TGTGCCAGCAGACCTACTAGGTCCGGGGCCAACGTCCTGACTTTC. Translating it yields CASRPTRSGANVLTF.

The V call is TRBV5-1, the J call TRBJ2-7, with D possibly matching TRBD2 (5 bases). CDR1 SGHRS and CDR2 YFSETQ come from the germline V gene. V was pared by 0 bases and J by 2 bases, with 6 bases between. The CDR3 extends over 13 amino acids. The DNA for the CDR3 is TGCGCCAGCAGCTTGGGACTAACCTACGAGCAGTACTTC. Its protein product is CASSLGLTYEQYF. Based on the CDR3 plus reference TRBV5-1 and TRBJ2-7, the full variable domain is KAGVTQTPRYLIKTRGQQVTLSCSPISGHRSVSWYQQTPGQGLQFLFEYFSETQRNKGNFPGRFSGRQFSNSRSEMNVSTLELGDSALYLCASSLGLTYEQYFGPGTRLTVT.

The chain employs TRBV21-1 and TRBJ2-5; TRBD2 is the table's D call, not checked against the DNA. TRBV21-1 has pseudogene status. This CDR3 has 15 amino acids. CDR3 sequence (DNA): TGTGCCAGCTCTCTCACTGGACCCGGGGTGGAGACCCAGTACTTC. Residues: CASSLTGPGVETQYF.

This chain joins TRBV2 and TRBJ2-5, with a tentative D call TRBD2 (5 bases). The V gene lost 4 bases and the J gene lost 2 bases, with 14 bases spanning the gap. The CDR3 extends over 15 amino acids. Germline V gene data show CDR1 as SNHLY and CDR2 as FYNNEI. CDR3 sequence: CASSGYAGLQETQYF. CDR3 nucleotide sequence: TGTGCCAGCAGTGGATACGCGGGTTTACAAGAGACCCAGTACTTC.

The chain links TRBV6-1 to TRBJ1-5; 7 bases are shared with TRBD1. Germline trimming cut 6 bases from V and 6 bases from J; bases unmatched to any gene: 8. CDR1 and CDR2 (germline): MNHNS, SASEGT. The CDR3 sequence is 14 residues long. The CDR3 spells CASSLTGDPQPQHF. The CDR3 nucleotides are TGTGCCAGCAGCTTAACAGGGGACCCTCAGCCCCAGCATTTT.

This clone is termed medium-sized. The V and J genes are TRBV10-2 and TRBJ1-3; D remains unclear. The V and J ends lost 6 bases and 4 bases respectively, with 31 bases between them. The germline CDR1 and CDR2 sequences are WSHSY and SAAADI. The CDR3 consists of 20 residues. CDR3 sequence reads: CASSTFAVPPRGSIGNTIYF. CDR3 DNA: TGCGCCAGCAGCACATTCGCCGTCCCTCCTCGCGGATCGATCGGAAACACCATATATTTT.

The chain links TRBV7-6 to TRBJ2-7; D uncertain. Germline V CDR1 and CDR2: SGHVS, FNYEAQ. The germline V and J ends were trimmed by 3 bases and 7 bases, with 10 bases remaining between them. The CDR3 is 12 residues long. CDR3 loop: CASSFGYGEQYF. The CDR3 nucleotides read TGTGCCAGCAGCTTTGGTTACGGGGAGCAGTACTTC.

J is TRBJ1-1 and V is TRBV6-6; D ambiguous. Germline CDR1 reads MNHNY; CDR2 reads SVGAGI (reference sequence). This CDR3 spans 13 amino acids. Trimming took 7 bases from V and 4 from J, leaving 13 bases between them. The CDR3 reads CASTKPGTTEAFF. In DNA form, the CDR3 reads TGTGCCAGCACTAAACCCGGCACCACTGAAGCTTTCTTT.

The V call is TRBV6-5, the J call TRBJ1-1; D might be TRBD1 (6 bases). Germline V lookup: CDR1 MNHEY, CDR2 SVGAGI. With 3 bases removed from V and 1 base from J, the gap between germline ends came to 12 bases. This CDR3 has 15 residues. In DNA form, the CDR3 reads TGTGCCAGCAGTTATGGGACACCGGCGAACACTGAAGCTTTCTTT. Its protein is CASSYGTPANTEAFF.

This clone was counted only a few times. The V gene is TRBV9, the J gene TRBJ2-1, with 8 bases aligning to TRBD2. The CDR3 totals 16 residues. Germline CDR1 SGDLS, CDR2 YYNGEE. Trimming removed 2 bases from V and 4 bases from J; junction bases left unmatched: 8. The CDR3 DNA is TGTGCCAGCAGCGTTCTGGGACTAGGGGGGTACAATGAGCAGTTCTTC. This gives the protein CASSVLGLGGYNEQFF.

J is TRBJ1-1 and V is TRBV6-5; weak D call: TRBD1 (5 bases). Germline CDR1 is MNHEY and CDR2 is SVGAGI. CDR3 length: 15 amino acids. Trimming pared 6 bases from V and 2 bases from J, leaving 16 bases between. This CDR3 is CASRLLDTGNTEAFF. The CDR3 region has the DNA TGTGCCAGCAGACTATTGGACACCGGAAACACTGAAGCTTTCTTT.

V usage is TRBV7-2 and J usage is TRBJ2-3; D remains ambiguous. This CDR3 is built from 15 residues. V lost 2 bases and J lost 0, with 9 bases in between. The germline V gene has CDR1 SGHTA and CDR2 FQGNSA. The CDR3 here is CASSLSGLSTDTQYF. The CDR3 DNA follows: TGTGCCAGCAGCTTATCGGGCCTAAGCACAGATACGCAGTATTTT.

V gene TRBV5-1 combines with J gene TRBJ1-1, with D possibly TRBD1 on 5 matching bases. V lost 4 bases, J lost 4 bases, and 17 bases lay in between. The length of the CDR3 is 15 residues. CDR1 is SGHRS, CDR2 YFSETQ, per germline. CDR3 protein: CASSTGPVLTTEAFF. CDR3 sequence (DNA): TGCGCCAGCAGCACAGGACCGGTTTTGACCACTGAAGCTTTCTTT. Using reference TRBV5-1 and TRBJ1-1 for the parts outside the CDR3, the full variable domain is KAGVTQTPRYLIKTRGQQVTLSCSPISGHRSVSWYQQTPGQGLQFLFEYFSETQRNKGNFPGRFSGRQFSNSRSEMNVSTLELGDSALYLCASSTGPVLTTEAFFGQGTRLTVV.

V usage is TRBV6-1 and J usage is TRBJ2-7; no reliable D call. The CDR3 length is 11 residues. The germline V gene has CDR1 MNHNS and CDR2 SASEGT. The V end was cut by 10 bases, the J end by 2 bases, with 9 bases between. CDR3 nucleotide sequence: TGTGCCATCAGCAACGCCTACGAGCAGTACTTC. Translation gives CAISNAYEQYF.

The chain combines TRBV9 with TRBJ2-5, with TRBD2 identical over 9 bases. V gave up 0 bases and J gave up 0 bases; unmatched junction bases: 3. The CDR3 covers 16 residues. Per the germline V gene, CDR1 is SGDLS and CDR2 is YYNGEE. This CDR3 reads CASSVVASGDQETQYF. CDR3 DNA sequence: TGTGCCAGCAGCGTAGTGGCTAGCGGGGACCAAGAGACCCAGTACTTC.

The chain joins TRBV6-5 to TRBJ1-3; 7 bases align to TRBD1. The CDR3 is 15 residues long. V lost 6 bases to trimming and J lost 0 bases; unmatched junction nucleotides: 5. The germline V gene has CDR1 MNHEY and CDR2 SVGAGI. The CDR3 sequence is CASRRDSLSGNTIYF. Here the CDR3 DNA reads TGTGCCAGCAGACGGGACAGCCTCTCTGGAAACACCATATATTTT.

The chain employs TRBV5-1 and TRBJ1-2, with TRBD1 matching 7 bases. Germline CDR1 is SGHRS and CDR2 is YFSETQ. The CDR3 spans 14 residues. J gave up 4 bases and V 4 bases, and 7 bases lay outside the gene matches. CDR3 in amino acids: CASSPGQLSYGYTF. CDR3 in DNA: TGCGCCAGCAGCCCGGGACAGTTAAGCTATGGCTACACCTTC.

V usage is TRBV21-1 and J usage is TRBJ1-3. TRBV21-1 has pseudogene status. The length of the CDR3 is 16 residues. The chain's CDR3 is CARLRGVRSSGNTIYF. The CDR3 DNA reads as TGTGCCAGACTCCGAGGGGTCCGAAGCTCTGGAAACACCATATATTTT.